This T cell receptor (beta chain) was identified in a study of blood T cells in healthy people across ages. Using a J-beta primer mix together with a sample-barcoded 5' primer, a second PCR was run for roughly 6 to 11 cycles. Every single cDNA molecule received a tag from a template-switch adaptor with 12 random nucleotides. TCRdb ran MiXCR on the 5' RACE reads and lists one entry per CDR3 protein. The table shows about 730,000 distinct CDR3 sequences, with roughly 41% occurring only once. CDR1 is DFQATT, CDR2 SNEGSKA, per germline (reference sequence). V lost 6 bases to trimming and J lost 2 bases, with 17 bases between them. The CDR3 extends over 14 amino acids. Total RNA was extracted at no less than 5.5 micrograms per sample.

The sequenced sample was blood. The chain carries TRBV20-1 and TRBJ2-7; D is perhaps TRBD2 (6 bases). The source is a woman aged 55-70 years in good health. CDR3 in amino acids: CSALRGGKTYEQYF. DNA for the CDR3: TGCAGTGCCCTCCGGGGCGGGAAAACCTACGAGCAGTACTTC.